The entry below describes one TCR beta chain. Its cognate antigen is unknown. These data belong to a study of vaccination effects on CD4 cells after COVID-19. Overall study: Vaccination of participants consisted of two doses of either the BNT162b2 or mRNA-1273 vaccine.

Method: immunoSEQ multiplex PCR; TCRdb's copy keeps in-frame clones and lacks some. The sample gives some 68,000 clones, approximately 79% of which show up once; under 4.5% is in the top ten. The junction had 9 bases not matched to a gene; V was cut back by 5 bases and J by 10 bases. The germline CDR1 and CDR2 sequences are SGHRS and YFSETQ. There are 13 residues in the CDR3. Study-level points and caveats: Marked clonal contraction of infection- and vaccine-induced clones was seen late after vaccination.

Under the ViraFEST assay, PBMC were stimulated with viral peptide pools so that antigen-specific CD4+ T cells expanded. Sequencing was performed afterwards. Upon completion of roughly ten days in culture, CD4+ T cells were isolated. The study found no prior SARS-CoV-2 infection in the vaccine recipients, who tested negative for nucleocapsid antibodies. The V and J genes are TRBV5-1 and TRBJ2-1; 7 bases align to TRBD2. The sequence was obtained from a human donor who received a COVID-19 vaccine. The sequencing used CD4+ T cells from PBMCs cultured with HCoV-OC43 spike peptides, collected before COVID-19 vaccination. Subset reported: HCoV-OC43 spike overlapping peptide pool stimulation. The CDR3 DNA sequence: TGCGCCAGCAGTCTCCTGGGGCGGGAGGAGCAGTTCTTC. Encoded protein: CASSLLGREEQFF.